These 32 T cell receptor beta chains share one sample of origin, sequenced in a study of CD8 T cells in Susac syndrome. A quantity of about 0.5 to 1 ug RNA underwent reverse transcription using random hexamers. TCRdb re-derived calls from the immunoSEQ multiplex PCR reads in MiXCR, one entry per CDR3 protein. The sample carries over 70,000 distinct CDR3 sequences, around 96% recorded once. Sequenced sample: CD8+ T cells from PBMCs. The source is a human donor with Susac syndrome.

The chain has TRBV9 and TRBJ1-2; D is perhaps TRBD1 (5 bases). V gave up 3 bases and J gave up 5 bases, with 20 bases separating them. The germline V gene has CDR1 SGDLS and CDR2 YYNGEE. The CDR3 runs to 16 residues. The CDR3 region has the DNA TGTGCCAGCAGCGCGGATGGAGGGGCGGGTATTTATGGCTACACCTTC. This codes for CASSADGGAGIYGYTF.

The rearrangement links TRBV9 to TRBJ1-2; 10 nucleotides line up with TRBD1. The CDR3 covers 15 residues. Germline lookup yields CDR1 SGDLS and CDR2 YYNGEE. Trimming cost V 3 bases and J 5 bases; bases outside gene matches: 7. As DNA, the CDR3 is TGTGCCAGCAGCGGGGAGGGACAGGGGCGGTATGGCTACACCTTC. It encodes CASSGEGQGRYGYTF.

The chain is built from TRBV5-1 and TRBJ2-7; unclear D gene. Germline V gene sequence: CDR1 SGHRS, CDR2 YFSETQ. The CDR3 has 12 residues. Trimming shortened V by 4 bases and J by 2 bases, and 7 bases separated the two germline ends. The CDR3 spells CASSGETYEQYF. The CDR3 DNA reads as TGCGCCAGCAGCGGGGAAACCTACGAGCAGTACTTC.

The J gene is TRBJ1-2, the V gene TRBV29-1; TRBD1 matches 8 bases. The CDR3 runs 14 residues. Germline V lookup: CDR1 SQVTM, CDR2 ANQGSEA. The J segment lost 4 bases and the V segment lost 6 bases, leaving 10 bases of the junction unmatched. The CDR3 protein is CSVDRVSGSYGYTF. The CDR3 nucleotides are TGCAGCGTGGACAGGGTCAGTGGGTCCTATGGCTACACCTTC.

This clonotype was counted between two and nine times. This chain uses TRBV19 with TRBJ1-1; no firm D call. V shed 3 bases and J shed 2 bases, with 7 bases lying between them. Germline V lookup: CDR1 LNHDA, CDR2 SQIVND (reference sequence). The CDR3 is made up of 13 amino acids. CDR3 in amino acids: CASSMTVNTEAFF. Written as DNA, the CDR3 is TGTGCCAGTAGTATGACCGTAAACACTGAAGCTTTCTTT.

The chain has TRBV11-2 and TRBJ2-7; 7 bases agree with TRBD2. The length of the CDR3 is 15 residues. J was trimmed by 1 base and V by 3 bases; bases with no gene match: 6. Germline V CDR1 and CDR2: SGHAT, FQNNGV. The CDR3 loop reads CASSFGQGGSYEQYF. CDR3 DNA: TGTGCCAGCAGCTTCGGTCAGGGAGGGTCCTACGAGCAGTACTTC. Variable domain in full (rest from reference TRBV11-2 and TRBJ2-7): EAGVAQSPRYKIIEKRQSVAFWCNPISGHATLYWYQQILGQGPKLLIQFQNNGVVDDSQLPKDRFSAERLKGVDSTLKIQPAKLEDSAVYLCASSFGQGGSYEQYFGPGTRLTVT.

The chain has TRBV15 and TRBJ1-2; D is unclear. Germline values: CDR1 LNHNV, CDR2 YYDKDF (reference sequence). V was cut by 8 bases and J by 0 bases, with 13 bases left in between. CDR3 length: 14 amino acids. The CDR3: CATRARSTNYGYTF. Written as DNA, the CDR3 is TGTGCCACCCGGGCCCGCTCAACTAACTATGGCTACACCTTC. Variable domain in full (rest from reference TRBV15 and TRBJ1-2): DAMVIQNPRYQVTQFGKPVTLSCSQTLNHNVMYWYQQKSSQAPKLLFHYYDKDFNNEADTPDNFQSRRPNTSFCFLDIRSPGLGDTAMYLCATRARSTNYGYTFGSGTRLTVV.

The chain carries TRBV7-8 and TRBJ2-5; TRBD1 matches 12 bases. Germline CDR1 reads SGHVS; CDR2 reads FQNEAQ. The CDR3 loop spans 17 amino acids. The V gene end was trimmed by 3 bases and the J gene end by 4 bases; junction bases not matched to a gene: 9. CDR3 residues: CASSFQPGQGARETQYF. In nucleotides, the CDR3 is TGTGCCAGCAGCTTCCAGCCGGGACAGGGGGCCAGAGAGACCCAGTACTTC.

The V call is TRBV1, the J call TRBJ1-3; TRBD1, the table's D call, was not compared with the DNA. TRBV1 is tagged as a pseudogene. CDR3 length equals 15 residues. The CDR3, as DNA: TGCACCAGCAGCTTCCCGGGACATTCTGGAAACACCATATATTTT. It is translated as CTSSFPGHSGNTIYF.

This chain joins TRBV15 and TRBJ2-1, with a tentative D call TRBD2 (7 bases). Trimming took 0 bases from V and 5 from J, leaving 14 bases between them. CDR1 and CDR2 (germline): LNHNV, YYDKDF (reference sequence). The CDR3 is 16 amino acids. The CDR3 DNA reads as TGTGCCACCAGCAGAGAGGGAGGGGGAGAGAACAATGAGCAGTTCTTC. Its protein is CATSREGGGENNEQFF.

The chain carries TRBV30 and TRBJ2-7; D is ambiguous. CDR1 is GTSNPN and CDR2 is SVGIG in the germline V gene (reference sequence). This CDR3 comprises 13 residues. Trimming shortened V by 2 bases and J by 0 bases, and 8 bases separated the two germline ends. The DNA for the CDR3 is TGTGCCTGGAGTTTAGCAGACTCCTACGAGCAGTACTTC. Amino acids: CAWSLADSYEQYF.

The chain has TRBV20-1 and TRBJ2-2; a weak D match, TRBD1 (5 bases). The CDR3 is 12 residues long. V was pared by 1 base and J by 7 bases, with 7 bases between. Germline V gene lookup returns CDR1 DFQATT and CDR2 SNEGSKA (reference sequence). The CDR3 spells CSARVGDGELFF. The CDR3 DNA is TGCAGTGCTAGAGTAGGGGACGGGGAGCTGTTTTTT.

V usage is TRBV9 and J usage is TRBJ2-7; D might be TRBD2 (7 bases). Trimming left V 0 bases short and J 5 bases short, with 15 bases between. CDR1 SGDLS and CDR2 YYNGEE come from the germline V gene. The CDR3 runs to 15 residues. DNA of the CDR3: TGTGCCAGCAGCGTAGGCGGGGGCCTTAGTAACGAGCAGTACTTC. Protein: CASSVGGGLSNEQYF.

The chain carries TRBV20-1 and TRBJ1-2; D possibly corresponds to TRBD1 (5 bases). Germline CDR1 and CDR2: DFQATT and SNEGSKA (reference sequence). Trimming removed 3 bases at V and 9 bases at J, with 17 bases between. The CDR3 is 13 amino acids. In DNA form, the CDR3 reads TGCAGTGCTAGGGCAGGGCTCTTCGACAGCTACACCTTC. Protein product: CSARAGLFDSYTF.

The V call is TRBV7-9, the J call TRBJ2-7, with 7 positions matching TRBD1. The germline gives CDR1 SEHNR, CDR2 FQNEAQ (reference sequence). J gave up 1 base and V 5 bases, and 11 bases lay outside the gene matches. The CDR3 length is 16 residues. CDR3 sequence: CASSLDVTGASYEQYF. CDR3 sequence (DNA): TGTGCCAGCAGCCTGGATGTCACAGGGGCGTCCTACGAGCAGTACTTC.

The chain employs TRBV6-2 or TRBV6-3 and TRBJ1-1, with D maybe TRBD1 (6 bases). CDR1 is MNHEY and CDR2 is SVGEGT in the germline V gene. The CDR3 covers 15 residues. V lost 2 bases and J lost 4, with 14 bases in between. The CDR3 region is CASSYQGQLSTEAFF. The CDR3 DNA sequence: TGTGCCAGCAGTTACCAAGGACAGCTTAGCACTGAAGCTTTCTTT.

In DNA form, the CDR3 reads TGTGCCATCTCACGGGGACGCGAGCAGTACTTC. Translation gives CAISRGREQYF. This chain connects TRBV10-3 to TRBJ2-7; D assignment may be TRBD1 or TRBD2 (5 bases each). From germline, CDR1 is ENHRY and CDR2 SYGVKD. The CDR3 totals 11 residues. V gave up 8 bases and J gave up 6 bases, with 11 bases separating them.

This chain joins TRBV3-1 and TRBJ1-2; perhaps TRBD1 as D (5 bases). Trimming removed 2 bases at V and 8 bases at J, with 18 bases between. The CDR3 is 15 amino acids. The V gene's germline CDR1 is LGHDT and CDR2 YNNKEL (reference sequence). CDR3 sequence reads: CASSQKDTPRGGYTF. The CDR3 bases are TGTGCCAGCAGCCAAAAGGACACTCCCCGTGGGGGCTACACCTTC.

V is TRBV9 and J is TRBJ1-5; 7 bases match TRBD1. CDR3 size: 15 residues. Germline V CDR1 and CDR2: SGDLS, YYNGEE. Losses at the gene ends were 3 bases for V and 4 bases for J; bases not matched to a gene: 7. The CDR3 DNA reads TGTGCCAGCAGCGCGGGGACAGCATTTAATCAGCCCCAGCATTTT. It codes for CASSAGTAFNQPQHF.

This clonotype has just a few counts. The rearrangement uses TRBV4-1 and TRBJ1-6, with unresolved D. This CDR3 has 14 residues. Trimming shortened V by 0 bases and J by 6 bases, and 6 bases separated the two germline ends. Germline values: CDR1 MGHRA, CDR2 YSYEKL. CDR3 nucleotides: TGCGCCAGCAGCCAAGAGGCCAGTAATTCACCCCTCCACTTT. This encodes CASSQEASNSPLHF.

The V gene is TRBV6-5, the J gene TRBJ1-5, with D uncertain. CDR1 is MNHEY, CDR2 SVGAGI, per germline. Trimming left V 6 bases short and J 1 base short, with 13 bases between. This CDR3 contains 15 residues. The CDR3 region has the DNA TGTGCCAGCAGGGAGGCTCGGGTGAGCAATCAGCCCCAGCATTTT. It translates to CASREARVSNQPQHF.

V gene TRBV2 combines with J gene TRBJ1-1; D unresolved. Germline CDR1 SNHLY, CDR2 FYNNEI. V was clipped by 6 bases and J by 4 bases, with 12 bases between them. The CDR3 consists of 13 residues. Written as DNA, the CDR3 is TGTGCCAGCAGAGCCTTAGCACCCACTGAAGCTTTCTTT. Translation gives CASRALAPTEAFF.

The J gene is TRBJ1-2, the V gene TRBV29-1; no firm D call. The germline V and J ends were trimmed by 4 bases and 0 bases, with 9 bases remaining between them. Germline CDR1 is SQVTM and CDR2 is ANQGSEA. The CDR3 is 13 residues long. The DNA for the CDR3 is TGCAGCGTTGTTGTCTCTTCTAACTATGGCTACACCTTC. Translated: CSVVVSSNYGYTF. The entire variable domain, with the rest obtained from reference TRBV29-1 and TRBJ1-2, is as follows: SAVISQKPSRDICQRGTSLTIQCQVDSQVTMMFWYRQQPGQSLTLIATANQGSEATYESGFVIDKFPISRPNLTFSTLTVSNMSPEDSSIYLCSVVVSSNYGYTFGSGTRLTVV.

The chain couples TRBV4-2 to TRBJ1-4; tentative D call: TRBD1 (5 bases). The germline V gene encodes CDR1 LGHNA and CDR2 YNFKEQ. The CDR3 spans 13 residues. V was trimmed by 8 bases and J by 8 bases, leaving 15 bases between them. Written as DNA, the CDR3 is TGTGCCAGCCGACCCCCGGGGGACGAAAAACTGTTTTTT. Its protein is CASRPPGDEKLFF.

This clonotype was seen once. V usage is TRBV14 and J usage is TRBJ2-1, with 7 bases that match TRBD2. CDR1 SGHDN and CDR2 FVKESK come from the germline V gene. Trimming cost V 4 bases and J 6 bases; bases outside gene matches: 3. This CDR3 is 13 amino acids long. This CDR3 reads CASSPGGGNEQFF. CDR3 coding DNA: TGTGCCAGCAGCCCAGGCGGGGGCAATGAGCAGTTCTTC.

The chain couples TRBV29-1 to TRBJ2-3, with D maybe TRBD1 (6 bases). This CDR3 is built from 13 residues. The germline CDR1 and CDR2 sequences are SQVTM and ANQGSEA. V lost 2 bases and J lost 5, with 11 bases in between. This chain's CDR3 is CSVESTGGDTQYF. For the CDR3, the DNA is TGCAGCGTTGAATCGACAGGTGGAGATACGCAGTATTTT.

CDR3 sequence: CASSPTGDDANYGYTF. CDR3 DNA sequence: TGTGCCAGCAGCCCTACAGGGGACGATGCCAACTATGGCTACACCTTC. The chain links TRBV6-1 to TRBJ1-2; TRBD1 matches 7 bases. This CDR3 comprises 16 residues. The germline gives CDR1 MNHNS, CDR2 SASEGT. Germline trimming cut 6 bases from V and 2 bases from J; bases unmatched to any gene: 12.

Only one count was recorded for this clonotype. V usage is TRBV5-1 and J usage is TRBJ1-2; D is perhaps TRBD1 (5 bases). The germline V and J ends were trimmed by 0 bases and 5 bases, with 11 bases remaining between them. This CDR3 has 14 residues. Germline V gene sequence: CDR1 SGHRS, CDR2 YFSETQ. The CDR3 DNA reads as TGCGCCAGCAGCTTGGAAGGGGCCACTTATGGCTACACCTTC. Protein sequence: CASSLEGATYGYTF.

The CDR3 sequence is CAWSVLTGGGEQYF. The CDR3 region has the DNA TGTGCCTGGAGTGTCTTAACAGGGGGCGGTGAGCAGTACTTC. The rearrangement uses TRBV30 and TRBJ2-7; 9 bases line up with TRBD1. The CDR3 runs 14 residues. J lost 7 bases, V lost 0 bases, and 7 bases had no gene match. Germline lookup yields CDR1 GTSNPN and CDR2 SVGIG (reference sequence). Drawing the rest from reference TRBV30 and TRBJ2-7, the complete variable domain is SQTIHQWPATLVQPVGSPLSLECTVEGTSNPNLYWYRQAAGRGLQLLFYSVGIGQISSEVPQNLSASRPQDRQFILSSKKLLLSDSGFYLCAWSVLTGGGEQYFGPGTRLTVT.

About this clonotype: Its ends do not fully match the called genes, so a read error is possible. The chain carries TRBV7-2 and TRBJ2-2; 10 bases align to TRBD2. This CDR3 has 15 amino acids. Germline assignment: CDR1 SGHTA and CDR2 FQGNSA. The CDR3 protein is CASSLAGDNTGELFF. The CDR3 coding sequence is TGTGCCAGCAGCCTAGCGGGAGATAACACCGGGGAGCTGTTTTTT.

The gene calls are TRBV5-6 and TRBJ2-7; TRBD2 is a possible D gene (6 bases). The CDR3 contains 16 residues. Germline CDR1 and CDR2: SGHDT and YYEEEE. V lost 3 bases, J lost 0 bases, and 16 bases lay in between. Here the CDR3 reads CASSWFRGLRSYEQYF. The DNA of the CDR3 is TGTGCCAGCAGCTGGTTTCGGGGACTGCGCTCCTACGAGCAGTACTTC.

This chain connects TRBV9 to TRBJ2-3, with 13 positions matching TRBD2. Per germline, CDR1 SGDLS and CDR2 YYNGEE. The CDR3 has 17 amino acids. V dropped 4 bases and J dropped 6; count of bases not matched to a gene: 11. The CDR3 region is CASSPRRVTSGGDTQYF. In nucleotides, the CDR3 is TGTGCCAGCAGCCCGAGACGAGTGACTAGCGGGGGGGATACGCAGTATTTT.